The present entry profiles one T cell receptor (beta chain) with its context. No antigen is known for it. These data come from a study of cytomegalovirus exposure and HLA in healthy donors. Study at large: There were 117 million unique TCR beta sequences, drawn from roughly 200 million T cells, in an earlier analysis.

PCR employed 60 Vbeta and 13 Jbeta primers. Profiled with immunoSEQ multiplex PCR; TCRdb holds only in-frame clones, not every one. The table has some 150,000 clones, over 65% seen once. Findings of the study overall: Earlier analysis found most TCR beta V segments productive about 87% or about 30% of the time.

Germline V gives CDR1 MNHEY, CDR2 SVGAGI. The CDR3 contains 15 residues. Trimming removed 2 bases from V and 5 bases from J; junction bases left unmatched: 9. The sample comprised PBMCs. This chain uses TRBV6-5 with TRBJ2-7; 7 nucleotides align to TRBD2. This clonotype was sampled from a man younger than 30 in good health and CMV-seropositive. CDR3 sequence reads: CASSYPAAGVNEQYF. The CDR3 DNA reads TGTGCCAGCAGTTACCCGGCGGCGGGGGTGAACGAGCAGTACTTC.